One and the same sample provided the 18 T cell receptor beta chains below, sequenced in a study of shared clonotypes between healthy human individuals. Clones were sequenced by immunoSEQ multiplex PCR, and TCRdb holds only the in-frame ones, with some missing. Of about 2.1 million clones in the sample, 93% were seen once. Terminally differentiated effector memory CD45RA+ cells were excluded by CCR7 positive selection of CD45RO-negative cells. Sequenced: naive CD8+ T cells from PBMCs. These TCRs come from a man between 18 and 29 years old in good health. Some clones in this sample may be carry-over from other donors' samples.

The chain links TRBV28 to TRBJ2-7; TRBD1 matches 9 bases. The CDR3 is 14 amino acids. Germline V lookup: CDR1 MDHEN, CDR2 SYDVKM. Trimming took 5 bases from V and 6 from J; bases not matched to a gene: 8. CDR3 sequence: CASSIQGARGEQYF. DNA for the CDR3: TGTGCCAGCAGTATACAGGGGGCGCGGGGCGAGCAGTACTTC.

V is TRBV15 and J is TRBJ1-2, with D hard to call. V dropped 3 bases and J dropped 4 bases, with 3 bases sitting between them. This CDR3 is 11 amino acids long. Germline V gives CDR1 LNHNV, CDR2 YYDKDF (reference sequence). CDR3: CATSSAYGYTF. CDR3 DNA sequence: TGTGCCACCAGCAGTGCCTATGGCTACACCTTC.

The chain joins TRBV7-9 to TRBJ1-5, with a weak D call TRBD1 (5 bases). The V gene's germline CDR1 is SEHNR and CDR2 FQNEAQ (reference sequence). CDR3 size: 15 residues. Trimming removed 1 base at V and 2 bases at J, with 9 bases between. The CDR3 DNA reads as TGTGCCAGCAGCTTAGTCGGGGGAGGCAATCAGCCCCAGCATTTT. Residues: CASSLVGGGNQPQHF.

The chain employs TRBV6-6 and TRBJ1-5; 7 bases match TRBD1. The CDR3 covers 15 residues. J gave up 0 bases and V 6 bases, and 5 bases lay outside the gene matches. Germline CDR1 and CDR2: MNHNY and SVGAGI (reference sequence). CDR3: CASRTTGNSNQPQHF. The CDR3 region has the DNA TGTGCCAGCAGAACGACAGGGAATAGCAATCAGCCCCAGCATTTT.

The DNA of the CDR3 is TGTGCCAGCAGCTCGCGGGACGGAGTCACCAATGAGCAGTTCTTC. Amino acids: CASSSRDGVTNEQFF. The rearrangement links TRBV13 to TRBJ2-1; D is possibly TRBD2 (6 bases). Per the germline V gene, CDR1 is PRHDT and CDR2 is FYEKMQ (reference sequence). V was shortened by 4 bases and J by 6 bases, with 16 bases between the two germline ends. There are 15 residues in the CDR3.

In regard to this clone: Other DNA sequences from this sample encode an identical CDR3 as well. The chain recombines TRBV11-2 with TRBJ2-5, with D possibly being TRBD2 (5 bases). The CDR3 contains 15 residues. Germline V gene data show CDR1 as SGHAT and CDR2 as FQNNGV. Trimming removed 3 bases from V and 2 bases from J, with 13 bases in between. This CDR3 is CASSLFGRVQETQYF. The DNA of the CDR3 is TGTGCCAGCAGCTTGTTCGGGCGGGTACAAGAGACCCAGTACTTC.

CDR3 protein: CASSSEQYF. The CDR3 nucleotides read TGTGCCAGCAGTTCTGAGCAGTACTTC. The chain links TRBV6-4 to TRBJ2-7; D is ambiguous. Trimming left V 5 bases short and J 7 bases short, with 3 bases between. This CDR3 spans 9 amino acids. CDR1 and CDR2 (germline): MRHNA, SNTAGT.

The chain uses TRBV5-1 and TRBJ1-1; maybe TRBD1 (5 bases). The CDR3 spans 17 residues. In germline, CDR1 is SGHRS, CDR2 YFSETQ. Trimming left V 0 bases short and J 0 bases short, with 15 bases between. The CDR3, as DNA: TGCGCCAGCAGCTTGGCTACTGTCGGGACCATGAACACTGAAGCTTTCTTT. It translates to CASSLATVGTMNTEAFF.

V is TRBV5-6 and J is TRBJ1-2; D is undetermined. The CDR3 is 13 amino acids. The V end was cut by 3 bases, the J end by 4 bases, with 10 bases between. Germline CDR1 and CDR2: SGHDT and YYEEEE. The CDR3 nucleotides read TGTGCCAGCAGCTCAACGGGGATCTATGGCTACACCTTC. Protein sequence: CASSSTGIYGYTF.

In DNA form, the CDR3 reads TGTGCCAGCAGCTTAGACCGAGAGTCCCACGAGCAGTACTTC. Translated, it gives CASSLDRESHEQYF. The chain links TRBV11-1 to TRBJ2-7; D remains unclear. The germline V gene has CDR1 SGHAT and CDR2 FQDESV (reference sequence). The CDR3 runs to 14 residues. V lost 1 base to trimming and J lost 5 bases, with 12 bases between them.

V and J are TRBV25-1 and TRBJ2-5; 7 nucleotides align to TRBD2. Germline lookup yields CDR1 MGHDK and CDR2 SYGVNS. V was pared by 3 bases and J by 2 bases, with 9 bases of the junction left unmatched. The CDR3 length is 16 residues. The CDR3 bases are TGTGCCAGCAGTGATTCGGTCACTAGCGTTCAAGAGACCCAGTACTTC. It translates to CASSDSVTSVQETQYF.

The chain joins TRBV28 to TRBJ2-1; D ambiguous. The V gene's germline CDR1 is MDHEN and CDR2 SYDVKM. Trimming pared 8 bases from V and 2 bases from J, leaving 16 bases between. The CDR3 totals 15 residues. The CDR3: CASASGTIAYNEQFF. CDR3 nucleotides: TGTGCCAGCGCGTCCGGCACAATTGCCTACAATGAGCAGTTCTTC.

J is TRBJ2-5 and V is TRBV28; 7 nucleotides line up with TRBD2. Germline V gene sequence: CDR1 MDHEN, CDR2 SYDVKM. The trim removed 5 bases at V and 3 bases at J, leaving 3 bases unmatched. The CDR3 extends over 13 amino acids. The CDR3 spells CASSPSGEETQYF. CDR3 nucleotides: TGTGCCAGCAGTCCTAGCGGAGAAGAGACCCAGTACTTC.

This CDR3 is CASSLDRGRYGYTF. The CDR3 DNA reads as TGTGCCAGCAGCTTAGATAGGGGGCGCTATGGCTACACCTTC. The V and J genes are TRBV13 and TRBJ1-2; TRBD1 matches 7 bases. V lost 1 base and J lost 4; bases outside the gene matches: 3. Germline values: CDR1 PRHDT, CDR2 FYEKMQ (reference sequence). This CDR3 has 14 amino acids.

V usage is TRBV7-9 and J usage is TRBJ2-2; possible D gene TRBD1, 6 bases. CDR1 and CDR2 from the germline V gene are SEHNR and FQNEAQ (reference sequence). CDR3 size: 15 residues. V lost 3 bases, J lost 5 bases, and 13 bases lay in between. The CDR3 region has the DNA TGTGCCAGCAGCTTGCAGACAGGAAAAACCGGGGAGCTGTTTTTT. Encoded protein: CASSLQTGKTGELFF.

As concerns this clone: Within the sample, other DNA sequences also encode this same CDR3. The chain couples TRBV7-3 to TRBJ2-2; a weak D match, TRBD2 (6 bases). The CDR3 is 15 residues long. Trimming removed 2 bases from V and 5 bases from J, with 12 bases in between. CDR1 and CDR2 from the germline V gene are SGHTA and FQGTGA. CDR3 loop: CASSLSGGVTGELFF. Here the CDR3 DNA reads TGTGCCAGCAGCTTATCGGGCGGGGTTACCGGGGAGCTGTTTTTT.

This chain uses TRBV6-5 with TRBJ1-1; 7 nucleotides agree with TRBD1. The CDR3 is 15 residues long. Trimming took 5 bases from V and 5 from J; bases not matched to a gene: 11. From germline, CDR1 is MNHEY and CDR2 SVGAGI. DNA for the CDR3: TGTGCCAGCAGTGGACTACGTCAGGGGGAGACTGAAGCTTTCTTT. Its protein is CASSGLRQGETEAFF.

This clone is a singleton in its sample. The gene calls are TRBV5-1 and TRBJ2-1; a weak D match, TRBD2 (5 bases). Between the trimmed V and J ends, which lost 7 bases and 3 bases, there was a span of 17 bases. The CDR3 consists of 15 residues. Germline V CDR1 and CDR2: SGHRS, YFSETQ. Here the CDR3 DNA reads TGCGCCAGCGGACCCGACCTCGGACTCTACAATGAGCAGTTCTTC. Its translation: CASGPDLGLYNEQFF.